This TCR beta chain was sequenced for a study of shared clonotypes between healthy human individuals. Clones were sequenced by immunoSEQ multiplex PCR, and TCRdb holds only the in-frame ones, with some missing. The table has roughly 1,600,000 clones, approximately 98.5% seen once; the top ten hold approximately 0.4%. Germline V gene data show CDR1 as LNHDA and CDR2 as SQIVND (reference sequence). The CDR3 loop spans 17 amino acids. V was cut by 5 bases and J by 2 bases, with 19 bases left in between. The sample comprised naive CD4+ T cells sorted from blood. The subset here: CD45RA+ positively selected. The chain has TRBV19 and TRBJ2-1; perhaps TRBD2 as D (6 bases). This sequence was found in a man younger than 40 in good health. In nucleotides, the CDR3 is TGTGCCAGTAGTTCCCAGCTAGCGCCATTCCCCTACAATGAGCAGTTCTTC. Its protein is CASSSQLAPFPYNEQFF.